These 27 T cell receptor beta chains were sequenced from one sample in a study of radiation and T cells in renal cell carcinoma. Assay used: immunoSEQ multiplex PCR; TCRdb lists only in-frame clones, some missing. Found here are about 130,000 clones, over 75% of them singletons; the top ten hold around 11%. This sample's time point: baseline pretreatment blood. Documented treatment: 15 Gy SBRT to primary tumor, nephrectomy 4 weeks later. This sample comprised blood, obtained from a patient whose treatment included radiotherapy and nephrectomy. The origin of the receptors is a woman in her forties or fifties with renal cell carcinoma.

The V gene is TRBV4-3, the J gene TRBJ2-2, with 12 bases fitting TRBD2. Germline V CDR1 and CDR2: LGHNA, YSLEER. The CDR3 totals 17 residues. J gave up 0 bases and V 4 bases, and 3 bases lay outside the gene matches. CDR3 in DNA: TGCGCCAGCAGCCGAAGACTAGCGGGGGCGAACACCGGGGAGCTGTTTTTT. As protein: CASSRRLAGANTGELFF.

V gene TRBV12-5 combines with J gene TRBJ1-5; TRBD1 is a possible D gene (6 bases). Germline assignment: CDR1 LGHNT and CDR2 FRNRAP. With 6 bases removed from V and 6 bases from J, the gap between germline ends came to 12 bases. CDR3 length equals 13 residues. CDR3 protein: CASGQGEVQPQHF. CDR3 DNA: TGTGCTAGTGGACAGGGTGAGGTTCAGCCCCAGCATTTT.

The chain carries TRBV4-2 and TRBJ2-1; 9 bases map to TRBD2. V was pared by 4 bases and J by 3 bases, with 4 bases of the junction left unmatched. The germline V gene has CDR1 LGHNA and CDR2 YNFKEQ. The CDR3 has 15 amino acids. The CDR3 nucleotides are TGTGCCAGCAGCCCCGCGGGGGGGCACTACAATGAGCAGTTCTTC. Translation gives CASSPAGGHYNEQFF.

The CDR3 reads CASSPDDLRSYTF. The CDR3 nucleotides are TGTGCCAGCAGCCCCGATGATTTGAGAAGCTACACCTTC. The chain recombines TRBV7-9 with TRBJ1-2; unclear D gene. V was shortened by 5 bases and J by 9 bases, with 16 bases between the two germline ends. This CDR3 region has 13 residues. Germline V gene lookup returns CDR1 SEHNR and CDR2 FQNEAQ (reference sequence).

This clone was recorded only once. CDR3 DNA sequence: TGCAGTGCTCGGAATCAAGAGACCCAGTACTTC. As protein: CSARNQETQYF. V and J are TRBV20-1 and TRBJ2-5; D remains unclear. Trimming removed 5 bases from V and 2 bases from J, with 6 bases in between. The CDR3 loop spans 11 amino acids. Per germline, CDR1 DFQATT and CDR2 SNEGSKA (reference sequence).

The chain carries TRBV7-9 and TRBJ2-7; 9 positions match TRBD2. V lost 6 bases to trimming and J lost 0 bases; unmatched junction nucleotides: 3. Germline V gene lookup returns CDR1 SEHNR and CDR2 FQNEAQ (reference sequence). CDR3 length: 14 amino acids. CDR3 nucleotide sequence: TGTGCCAGCAGTATAGCGGGGGCCTCCTACGAGCAGTACTTC. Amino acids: CASSIAGASYEQYF.

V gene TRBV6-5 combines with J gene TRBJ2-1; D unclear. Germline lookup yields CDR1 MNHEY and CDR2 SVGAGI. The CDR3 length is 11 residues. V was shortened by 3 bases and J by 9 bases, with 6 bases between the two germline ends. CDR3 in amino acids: CASSYLAEQFF. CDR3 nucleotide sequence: TGTGCCAGCAGTTATCTTGCTGAGCAGTTCTTC.

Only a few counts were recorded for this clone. The CDR3 nucleotides read TGTGCCAGCAGTGAAGAGGGCCCCGCAAACGTCCTGACTTTC. Protein product: CASSEEGPANVLTF. This chain connects TRBV2 to TRBJ2-6, with D unresolved. Germline V CDR1 and CDR2: SNHLY, FYNNEI. The CDR3 sequence is 14 residues long. Trimming took 1 base from V and 10 from J, leaving 11 bases between them.

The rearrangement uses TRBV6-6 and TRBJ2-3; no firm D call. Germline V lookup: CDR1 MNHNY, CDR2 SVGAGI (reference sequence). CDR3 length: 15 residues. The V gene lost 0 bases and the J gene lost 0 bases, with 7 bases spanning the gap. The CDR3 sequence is CASSYSQRSTDTQYF. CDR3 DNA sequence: TGTGCCAGCAGTTACTCGCAGCGTAGCACAGATACGCAGTATTTT.

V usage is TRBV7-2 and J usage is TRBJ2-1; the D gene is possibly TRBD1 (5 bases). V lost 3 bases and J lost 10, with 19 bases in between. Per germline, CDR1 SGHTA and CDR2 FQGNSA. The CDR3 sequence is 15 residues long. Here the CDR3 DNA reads TGTGCCAGCAGCTTTTCAGGGCCGTTTGCTCCCGAGCAGTTCTTC. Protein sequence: CASSFSGPFAPEQFF.

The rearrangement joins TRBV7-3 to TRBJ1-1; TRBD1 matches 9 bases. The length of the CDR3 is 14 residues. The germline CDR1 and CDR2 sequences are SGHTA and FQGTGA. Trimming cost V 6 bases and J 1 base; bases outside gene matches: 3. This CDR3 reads CASSLDRGNTEAFF. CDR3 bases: TGTGCCAGCAGTCTGGACAGGGGGAACACTGAAGCTTTCTTT.

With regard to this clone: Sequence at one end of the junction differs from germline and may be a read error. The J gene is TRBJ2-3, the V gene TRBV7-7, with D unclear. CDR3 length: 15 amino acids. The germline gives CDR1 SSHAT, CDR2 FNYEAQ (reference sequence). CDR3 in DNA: TGTGCTAGCAGCTTAGACTCCTGGGGATCAGCTACGCAGTATTTT. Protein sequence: CASSLDSWGSATQYF.

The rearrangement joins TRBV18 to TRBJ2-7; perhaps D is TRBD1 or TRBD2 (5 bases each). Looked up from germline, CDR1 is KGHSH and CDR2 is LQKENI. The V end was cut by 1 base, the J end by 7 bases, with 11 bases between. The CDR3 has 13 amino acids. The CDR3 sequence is CASSPRGEGEQYF. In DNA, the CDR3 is TGTGCCAGCTCACCACGGGGAGAGGGGGAGCAGTACTTC.

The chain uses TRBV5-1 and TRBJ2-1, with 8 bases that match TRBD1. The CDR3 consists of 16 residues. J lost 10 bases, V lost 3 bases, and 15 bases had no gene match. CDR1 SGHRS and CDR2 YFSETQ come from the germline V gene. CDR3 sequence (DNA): TGCGCCAGCAGCTCGGGTGGGGCAGGGGGCCAACAGGAGCAGTTCTTC. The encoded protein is CASSSGGAGGQQEQFF.

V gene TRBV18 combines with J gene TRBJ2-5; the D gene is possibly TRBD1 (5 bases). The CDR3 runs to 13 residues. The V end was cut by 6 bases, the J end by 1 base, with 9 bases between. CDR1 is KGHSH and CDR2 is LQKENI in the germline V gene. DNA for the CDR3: TGTGCCAGCTCGCTCAGGGTCCAAGAGACCCAGTACTTC. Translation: CASSLRVQETQYF. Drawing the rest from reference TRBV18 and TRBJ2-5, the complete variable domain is NAGVMQNPRHLVRRRGQEARLRCSPMKGHSHVYWYRQLPEEGLKFMVYLQKENIIDESGMPKERFSAEFPKEGPSILRIQQVVRGDSAAYFCASSLRVQETQYFGPGTRLLVL.

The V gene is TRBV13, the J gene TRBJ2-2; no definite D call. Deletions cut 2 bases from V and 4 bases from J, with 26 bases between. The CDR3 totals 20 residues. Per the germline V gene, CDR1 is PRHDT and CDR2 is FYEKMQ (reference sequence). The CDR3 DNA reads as TGTGCCAGCAGCTTAACGTCTAACAGCCCCCTTGGTCGGGTCACCGGGGAGCTGTTTTTT. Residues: CASSLTSNSPLGRVTGELFF.

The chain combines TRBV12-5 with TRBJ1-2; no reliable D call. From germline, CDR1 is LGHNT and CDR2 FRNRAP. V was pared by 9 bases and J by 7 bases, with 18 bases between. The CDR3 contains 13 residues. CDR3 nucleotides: TGTGCTAGCGATCAACGCAAACTGGGTGGCTACACCTTC. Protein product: CASDQRKLGGYTF.

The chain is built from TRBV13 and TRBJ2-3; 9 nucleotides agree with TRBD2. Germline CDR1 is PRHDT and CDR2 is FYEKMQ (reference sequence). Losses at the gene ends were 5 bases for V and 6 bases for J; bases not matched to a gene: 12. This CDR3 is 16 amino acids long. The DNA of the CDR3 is TGTGCCAGCAGCACCGCGGGGCGGGGGGGCCGCGATACGCAGTATTTT. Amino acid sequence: CASSTAGRGGRDTQYF. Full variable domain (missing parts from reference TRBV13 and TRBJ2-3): AAGVIQSPRHLIKEKRETATLKCYPIPRHDTVYWYQQGPGQDPQFLISFYEKMQSDKGSIPDRFSAQQFSDYHSELNMSSLELGDSALYFCASSTAGRGGRDTQYFGPGTRLTVL.

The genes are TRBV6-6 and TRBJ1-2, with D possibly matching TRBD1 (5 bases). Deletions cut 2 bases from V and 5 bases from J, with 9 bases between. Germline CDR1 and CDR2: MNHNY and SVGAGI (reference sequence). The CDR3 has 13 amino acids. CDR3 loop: CASSYDSLYGYTF. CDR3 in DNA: TGTGCCAGCAGTTACGACAGCCTTTATGGCTACACCTTC.

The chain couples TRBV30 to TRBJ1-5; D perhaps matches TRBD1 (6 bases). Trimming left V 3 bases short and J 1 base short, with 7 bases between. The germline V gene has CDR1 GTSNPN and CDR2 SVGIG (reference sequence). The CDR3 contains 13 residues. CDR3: CAWSRGSNQPQHF. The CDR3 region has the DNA TGTGCCTGGAGCAGGGGAAGCAATCAGCCCCAGCATTTT. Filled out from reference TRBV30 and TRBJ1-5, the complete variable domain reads SQTIHQWPATLVQPVGSPLSLECTVEGTSNPNLYWYRQAAGRGLQLLFYSVGIGQISSEVPQNLSASRPQDRQFILSSKKLLLSDSGFYLCAWSRGSNQPQHFGDGTRLSIL.

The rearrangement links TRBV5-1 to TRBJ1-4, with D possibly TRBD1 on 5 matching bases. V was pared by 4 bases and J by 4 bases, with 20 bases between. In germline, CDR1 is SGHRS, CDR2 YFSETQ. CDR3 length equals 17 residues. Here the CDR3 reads CASSRQGSQLDNEKLFF. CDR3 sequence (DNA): TGCGCCAGCAGCCGGCAGGGATCTCAGCTTGATAATGAAAAACTGTTTTTT.

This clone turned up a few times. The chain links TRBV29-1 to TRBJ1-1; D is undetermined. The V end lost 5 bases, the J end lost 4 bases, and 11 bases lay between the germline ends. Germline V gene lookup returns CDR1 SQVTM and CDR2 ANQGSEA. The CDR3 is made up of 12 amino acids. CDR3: CSVRRPGTEAFF. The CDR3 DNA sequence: TGCAGCGTTCGACGGCCGGGCACTGAAGCTTTCTTT. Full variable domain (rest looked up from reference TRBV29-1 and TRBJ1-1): SAVISQKPSRDICQRGTSLTIQCQVDSQVTMMFWYRQQPGQSLTLIATANQGSEATYESGFVIDKFPISRPNLTFSTLTVSNMSPEDSSIYLCSVRRPGTEAFFGQGTRLTVV.

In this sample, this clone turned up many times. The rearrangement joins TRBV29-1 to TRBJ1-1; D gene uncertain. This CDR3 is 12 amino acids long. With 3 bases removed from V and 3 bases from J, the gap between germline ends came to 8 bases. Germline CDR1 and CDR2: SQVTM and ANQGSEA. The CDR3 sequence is CSVDPGHTEAFF. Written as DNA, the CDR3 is TGCAGCGTTGACCCAGGTCACACTGAAGCTTTCTTT.

The CDR3 spells CASPQQGLQETQYF. CDR3 bases: TGTGCCAGCCCCCAACAGGGACTCCAAGAGACCCAGTACTTC. The genes are TRBV2 and TRBJ2-5; D is tentatively TRBD1 or TRBD2 (6 bases each). Germline V gives CDR1 SNHLY, CDR2 FYNNEI. This CDR3 is 14 amino acids long. V was shortened by 8 bases and J by 1 base, with 14 bases between the two germline ends.

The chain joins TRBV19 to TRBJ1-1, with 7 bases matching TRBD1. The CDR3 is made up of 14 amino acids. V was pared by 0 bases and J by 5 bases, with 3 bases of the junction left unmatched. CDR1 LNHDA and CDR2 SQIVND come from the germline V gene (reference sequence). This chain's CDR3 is CASSIEAGGTEAFF. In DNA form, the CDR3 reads TGTGCCAGTAGTATAGAGGCAGGGGGAACTGAAGCTTTCTTT.

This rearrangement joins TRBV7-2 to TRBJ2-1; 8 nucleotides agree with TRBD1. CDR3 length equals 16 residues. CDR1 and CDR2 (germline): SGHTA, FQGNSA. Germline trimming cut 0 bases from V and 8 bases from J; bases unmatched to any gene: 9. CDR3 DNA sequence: TGTGCCAGCAGCTTAGCCGGGACAGGTGGCGTGGATGAGCAGTTCTTC. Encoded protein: CASSLAGTGGVDEQFF.

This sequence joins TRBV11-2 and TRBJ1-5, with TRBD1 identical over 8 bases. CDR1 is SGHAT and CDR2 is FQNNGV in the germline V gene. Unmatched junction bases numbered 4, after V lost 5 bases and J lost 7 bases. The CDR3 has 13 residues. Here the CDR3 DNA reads TGTGCCAGCAGCCTACAGGGGGAACAGCCCCAGCATTTT. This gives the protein CASSLQGEQPQHF.